This T cell receptor (beta chain) was documented in a study of blood T cell repertoires in COVID-19. Study background: The cDNA or gDNA used as material had been derived from T cells, B-cell-depleted T cells, or PBMCs.

CDR1 is MNHEY and CDR2 is SVGAGI in the germline V gene. The V gene end was trimmed by 2 bases and the J gene end by 4 bases; junction bases not matched to a gene: 2. The CDR3 consists of 14 residues. Here immunoSEQ multiplex PCR was the method, and the copy in TCRdb shows in-frame clones only, minus some. The table lists a few hundred thousand clones, around 89% of them singletons, with 6% to 8% in the top ten. The sample taken for sequencing was peripheral blood. The gene calls are TRBV6-5 and TRBJ1-2, with 9 bases that match TRBD1. The sequence came from a woman in her forties or fifties with COVID-19, enrolled during active disease. The CDR3 spells CASSYTGGGYGYTF. As DNA, the CDR3 is TGTGCCAGCAGTTACACAGGGGGCGGCTATGGCTACACCTTC.